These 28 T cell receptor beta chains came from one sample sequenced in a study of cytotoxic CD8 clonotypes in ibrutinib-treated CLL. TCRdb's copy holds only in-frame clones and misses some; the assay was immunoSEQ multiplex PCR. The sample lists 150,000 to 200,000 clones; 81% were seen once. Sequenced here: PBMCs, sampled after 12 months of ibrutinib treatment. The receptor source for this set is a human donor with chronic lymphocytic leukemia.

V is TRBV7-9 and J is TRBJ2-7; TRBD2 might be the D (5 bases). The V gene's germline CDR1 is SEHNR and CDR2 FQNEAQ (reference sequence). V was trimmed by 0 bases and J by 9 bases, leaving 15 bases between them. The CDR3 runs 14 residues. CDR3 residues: CASSLAGAPMGQYF. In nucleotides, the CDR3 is TGTGCCAGCAGCTTAGCGGGAGCCCCTATGGGGCAGTACTTC. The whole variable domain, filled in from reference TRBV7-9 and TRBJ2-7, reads DTGVSQNPRHKITKRGQNVTFRCDPISEHNRLYWYRQTLGQGPEFLTYFQNEAQLEKSRLLSDRFSAERPKGSFSTLEIQRTEQGDSAMYLCASSLAGAPMGQYFGPGTRLTVT.

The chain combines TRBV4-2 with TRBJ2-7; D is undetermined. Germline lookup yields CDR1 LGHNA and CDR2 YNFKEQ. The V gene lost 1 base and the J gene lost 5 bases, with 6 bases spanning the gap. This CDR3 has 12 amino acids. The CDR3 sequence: CASSQGLDEQYF. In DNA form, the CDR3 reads TGTGCCAGCAGCCAAGGGCTTGACGAGCAGTACTTC.

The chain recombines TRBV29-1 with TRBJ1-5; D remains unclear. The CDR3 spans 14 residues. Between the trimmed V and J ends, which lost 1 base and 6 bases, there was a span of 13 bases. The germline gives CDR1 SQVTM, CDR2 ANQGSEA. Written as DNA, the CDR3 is TGCAGCGTTGAAGTAGGAGGGCCCGGTCAGCCCCAGCATTTT. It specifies CSVEVGGPGQPQHF.

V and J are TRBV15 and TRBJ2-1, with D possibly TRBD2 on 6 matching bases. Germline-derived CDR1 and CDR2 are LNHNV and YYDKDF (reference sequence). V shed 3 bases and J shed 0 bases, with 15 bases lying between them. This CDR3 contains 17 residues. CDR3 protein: CATSSAGRLSSYNEQFF. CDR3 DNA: TGTGCCACCAGCAGCGCGGGACGGCTAAGCTCCTACAATGAGCAGTTCTTC.

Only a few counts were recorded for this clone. The CDR3 sequence: CASTIGGTYNSPLHF. CDR3 nucleotides: TGCGCCAGCACAATTGGGGGGACCTATAATTCACCCCTCCACTTT. The rearrangement links TRBV5-1 to TRBJ1-6; D possibly corresponds to TRBD1 (5 bases). Per germline, CDR1 SGHRS and CDR2 YFSETQ. V was cut by 6 bases and J by 2 bases, with 12 bases left in between. There are 15 residues in the CDR3.

The CDR3 bases are TGTGCCAGCACAATGCGGCGTTCCCTATGGCAGTACTTC. This translates into CASTMRRSLWQYF. The chain uses TRBV7-2 and TRBJ2-7, with D uncertain. The CDR3 is made up of 13 amino acids. Trimming pared 7 bases from V and 9 bases from J, leaving 19 bases between. Germline values: CDR1 SGHTA, CDR2 FQGNSA.

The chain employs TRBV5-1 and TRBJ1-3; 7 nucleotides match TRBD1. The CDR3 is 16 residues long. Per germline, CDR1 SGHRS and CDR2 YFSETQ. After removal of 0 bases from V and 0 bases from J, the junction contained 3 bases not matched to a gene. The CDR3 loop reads CASSLDRGPSGNTIYF. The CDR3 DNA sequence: TGCGCCAGCAGCTTGGACAGGGGCCCCTCTGGAAACACCATATATTTT. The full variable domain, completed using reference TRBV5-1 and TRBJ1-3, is KAGVTQTPRYLIKTRGQQVTLSCSPISGHRSVSWYQQTPGQGLQFLFEYFSETQRNKGNFPGRFSGRQFSNSRSEMNVSTLELGDSALYLCASSLDRGPSGNTIYFGEGSWLTVV.

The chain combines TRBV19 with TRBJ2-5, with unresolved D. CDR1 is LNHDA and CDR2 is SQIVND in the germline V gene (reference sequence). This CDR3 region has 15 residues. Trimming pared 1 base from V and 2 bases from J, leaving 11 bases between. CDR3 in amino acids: CASSIAGRQQETQYF. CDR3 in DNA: TGTGCCAGTAGTATAGCCGGCCGGCAGCAAGAGACCCAGTACTTC.

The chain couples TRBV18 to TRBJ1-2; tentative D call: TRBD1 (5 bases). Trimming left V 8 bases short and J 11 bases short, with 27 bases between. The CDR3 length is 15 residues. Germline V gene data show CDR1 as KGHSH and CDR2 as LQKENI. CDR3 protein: CASRRSPTGSVDYTF. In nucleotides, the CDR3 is TGTGCCAGCCGACGGTCACCTACAGGCAGTGTTGATTACACCTTC.

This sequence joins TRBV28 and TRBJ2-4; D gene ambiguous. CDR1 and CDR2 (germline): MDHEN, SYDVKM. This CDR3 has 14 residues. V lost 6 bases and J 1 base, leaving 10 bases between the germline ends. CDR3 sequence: CASSPDGAKNIQYF. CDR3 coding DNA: TGTGCCAGCAGCCCTGATGGTGCCAAAAACATTCAGTACTTC.

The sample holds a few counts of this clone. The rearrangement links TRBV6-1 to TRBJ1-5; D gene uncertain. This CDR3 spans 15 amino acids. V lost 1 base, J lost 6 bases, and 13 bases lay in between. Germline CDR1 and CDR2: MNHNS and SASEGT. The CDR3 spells CASSEGMREGQPQHF. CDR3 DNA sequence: TGTGCCAGCAGTGAAGGAATGAGGGAGGGTCAGCCCCAGCATTTT.

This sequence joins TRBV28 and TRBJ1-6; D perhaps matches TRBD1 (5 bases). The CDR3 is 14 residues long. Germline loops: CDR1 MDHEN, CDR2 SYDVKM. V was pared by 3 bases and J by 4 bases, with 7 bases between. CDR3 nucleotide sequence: TGTGCCAGCAGTTTGACAGATTATAATTCACCCCTCCACTTT. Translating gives CASSLTDYNSPLHF.

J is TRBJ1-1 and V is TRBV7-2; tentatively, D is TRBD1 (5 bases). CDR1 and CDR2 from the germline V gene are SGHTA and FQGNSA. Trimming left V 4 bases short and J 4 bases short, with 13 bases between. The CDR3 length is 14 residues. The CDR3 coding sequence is TGTGCCAGCAGCTCGGGACCGAGTGGCACTGAAGCTTTCTTT. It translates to CASSSGPSGTEAFF.

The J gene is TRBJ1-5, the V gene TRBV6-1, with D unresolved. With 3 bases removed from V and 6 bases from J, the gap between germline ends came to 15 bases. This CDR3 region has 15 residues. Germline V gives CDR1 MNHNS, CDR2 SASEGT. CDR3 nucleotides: TGTGCCAGCAGTGAGTTTCTTGAATCGGGTCAGCCCCAGCATTTT. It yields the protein CASSEFLESGQPQHF.

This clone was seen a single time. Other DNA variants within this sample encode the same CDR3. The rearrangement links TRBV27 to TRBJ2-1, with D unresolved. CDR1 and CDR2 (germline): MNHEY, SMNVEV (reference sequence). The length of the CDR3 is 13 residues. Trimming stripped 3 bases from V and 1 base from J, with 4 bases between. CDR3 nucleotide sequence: TGTGCCAGCAGTTTGGGGTCCTACAATGAGCAGTTCTTC. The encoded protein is CASSLGSYNEQFF.

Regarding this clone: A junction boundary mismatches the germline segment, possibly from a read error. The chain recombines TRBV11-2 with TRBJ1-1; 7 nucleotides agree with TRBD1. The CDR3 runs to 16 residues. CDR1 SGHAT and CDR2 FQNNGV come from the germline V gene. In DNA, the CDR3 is TGCGCCAGCAGCAAGGGCAGGGGGGACGTGAACACTGAAGCTTTCTTT. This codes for CASSKGRGDVNTEAFF.

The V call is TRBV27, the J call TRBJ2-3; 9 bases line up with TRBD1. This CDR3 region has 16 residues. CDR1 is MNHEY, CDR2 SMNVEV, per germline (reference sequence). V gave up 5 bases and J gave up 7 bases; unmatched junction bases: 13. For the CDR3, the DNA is TGTGCCAGCAGTCTCATCTCCGGGACAGGGATGAATACGCAGTATTTT. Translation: CASSLISGTGMNTQYF.

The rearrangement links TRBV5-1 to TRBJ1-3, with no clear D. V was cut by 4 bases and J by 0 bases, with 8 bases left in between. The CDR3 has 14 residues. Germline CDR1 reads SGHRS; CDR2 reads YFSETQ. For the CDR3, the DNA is TGCGCCAGCAGCGTCGACGGCTCTGGAAACACCATATATTTT. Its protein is CASSVDGSGNTIYF. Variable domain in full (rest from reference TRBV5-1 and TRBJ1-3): KAGVTQTPRYLIKTRGQQVTLSCSPISGHRSVSWYQQTPGQGLQFLFEYFSETQRNKGNFPGRFSGRQFSNSRSEMNVSTLELGDSALYLCASSVDGSGNTIYFGEGSWLTVV.

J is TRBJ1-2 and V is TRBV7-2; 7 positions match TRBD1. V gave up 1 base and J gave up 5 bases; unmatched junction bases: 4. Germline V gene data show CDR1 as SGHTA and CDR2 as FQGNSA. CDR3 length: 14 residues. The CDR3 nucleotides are TGTGCCAGCAGCTTAGACAGGGGTCCATATGGCTACACCTTC. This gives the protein CASSLDRGPYGYTF.

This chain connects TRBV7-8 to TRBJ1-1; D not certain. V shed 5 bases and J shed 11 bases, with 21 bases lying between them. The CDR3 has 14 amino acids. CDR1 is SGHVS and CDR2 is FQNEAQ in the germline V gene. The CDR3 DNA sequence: TGTGCCAGCAGCGGCGGGATGTGGTCAGGTGAGGCTTTCTTT. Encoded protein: CASSGGMWSGEAFF.

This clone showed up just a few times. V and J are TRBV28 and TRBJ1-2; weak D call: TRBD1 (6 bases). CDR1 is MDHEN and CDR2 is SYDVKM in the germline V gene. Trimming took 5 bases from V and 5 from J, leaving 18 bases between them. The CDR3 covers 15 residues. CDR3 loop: CASSRRDIGRYGYTF. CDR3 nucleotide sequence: TGTGCCAGCAGTCGCCGGGACATCGGACGATATGGCTACACCTTC.

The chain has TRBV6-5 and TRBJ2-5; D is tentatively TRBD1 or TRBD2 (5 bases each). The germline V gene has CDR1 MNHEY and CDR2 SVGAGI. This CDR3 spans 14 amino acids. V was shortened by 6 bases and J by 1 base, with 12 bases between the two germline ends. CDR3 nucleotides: TGTGCCAGCAGGTCCTCCGGGGCCCAAGAGACCCAGTACTTC. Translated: CASRSSGAQETQYF.

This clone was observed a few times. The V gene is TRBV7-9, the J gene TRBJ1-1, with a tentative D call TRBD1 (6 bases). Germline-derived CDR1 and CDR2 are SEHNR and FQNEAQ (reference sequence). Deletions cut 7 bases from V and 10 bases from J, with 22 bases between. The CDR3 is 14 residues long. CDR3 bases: TGTGCCAGCAACTCCCCTCGACAGGCGCCTGGAGCTTTCTTT. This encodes CASNSPRQAPGAFF.

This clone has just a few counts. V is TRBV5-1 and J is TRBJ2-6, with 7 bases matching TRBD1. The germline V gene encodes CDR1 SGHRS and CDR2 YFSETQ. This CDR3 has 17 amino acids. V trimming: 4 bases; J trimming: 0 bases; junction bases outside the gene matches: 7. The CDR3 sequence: CASSLGQRYSGANVLTF. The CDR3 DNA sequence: TGCGCCAGCAGCCTGGGACAGCGCTACTCTGGGGCCAACGTCCTGACTTTC.

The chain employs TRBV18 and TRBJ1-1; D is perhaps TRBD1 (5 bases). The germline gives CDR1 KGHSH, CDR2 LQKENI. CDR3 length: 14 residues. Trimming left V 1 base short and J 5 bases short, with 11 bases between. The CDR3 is CASSPRGRGTEAFF. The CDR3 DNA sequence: TGTGCCAGCTCACCACGGGGGAGAGGGACTGAAGCTTTCTTT.

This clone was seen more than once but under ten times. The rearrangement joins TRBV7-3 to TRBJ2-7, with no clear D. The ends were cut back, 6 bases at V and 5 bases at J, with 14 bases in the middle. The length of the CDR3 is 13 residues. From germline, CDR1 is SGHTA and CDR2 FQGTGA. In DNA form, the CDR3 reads TGTGCCAGCAGTCTAACGGTGTTCGACGAGCAGTACTTC. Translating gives CASSLTVFDEQYF. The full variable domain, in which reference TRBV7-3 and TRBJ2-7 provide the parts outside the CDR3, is GAGVSQTPSNKVTEKGKYVELRCDPISGHTALYWYRQSLGQGPEFLIYFQGTGAADDSGLPNDRFFAVRPEGSVSTLKIQRTERGDSAVYLCASSLTVFDEQYFGPGTRLTVT.

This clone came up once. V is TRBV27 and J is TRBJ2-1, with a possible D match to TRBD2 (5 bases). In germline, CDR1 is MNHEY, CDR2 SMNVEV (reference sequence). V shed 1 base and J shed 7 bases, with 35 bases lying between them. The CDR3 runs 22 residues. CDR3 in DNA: TGTGCCAGCAGTTTATGGTCAGCTTGGGAAAATAAAGGGTTCCGGGAAACGAATGAGCAGTTCTTC. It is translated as CASSLWSAWENKGFRETNEQFF.

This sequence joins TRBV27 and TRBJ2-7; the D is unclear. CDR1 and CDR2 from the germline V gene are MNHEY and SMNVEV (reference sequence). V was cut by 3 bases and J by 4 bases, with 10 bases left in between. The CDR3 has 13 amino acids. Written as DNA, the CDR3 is TGTGCCAGCAGTTTTCTAGTAGGTTACGAGCAGTACTTC. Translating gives CASSFLVGYEQYF.